A selection of T cell receptor beta chains follows, all from one sample in a study of cytomegalovirus exposure and HLA in healthy donors. This table comes from immunoSEQ multiplex PCR, and its TCRdb copy is limited to in-frame clones, with some not included. The table records around 180,000 clones, roughly 80% of them present only once. Sequencing was carried out using PBMCs. The receptors come from a male donor in good health and CMV-seronegative. Each CDR3 is given with its conserved first and last residue. Fields, in order: D gene, J gene, V gene, CDR3 protein, CDR3 DNA. D genes are given only for firm matches.

NA TRBJ1-2 TRBV5-4 CASSLGTRGSYGYTF TGTGCCAGCAGCTTGGGTACCAGGGGATCCTATGGCTACACCTTC
NA TRBJ2-5 TRBV28 CASSSRQGREQETQYF TGTGCCAGCAGTTCTCGGCAGGGTAGGGAACAAGAGACCCAGTACTTC
TRBD1 TRBJ1-4 TRBV6-5 CASSFGTGYNEKLFF TGTGCCAGCAGTTTCGGGACAGGGTATAATGAAAAACTGTTTTTT
NA TRBJ2-7 TRBV7-9 CASTNPGGTYEQYF TGTGCCAGCACCAACCCGGGGGGCACCTACGAGCAGTACTTC
TRBD2 TRBJ2-1 TRBV2 CASRRPVGLAGGNEQFF TGTGCCAGCAGACGTCCTGTTGGACTAGCGGGAGGGAATGAGCAGTTCTTC
TRBD1 TRBJ1-2 TRBV5-4 CASSFRDRAAEGYTF TGTGCCAGCAGCTTCCGGGACAGGGCCGCAGAGGGCTACACCTTC
TRBD2 TRBJ2-5 TRBV28 CASSLKTSGPKETQYF TGTGCCAGCAGTTTAAAGACTAGCGGACCAAAAGAGACCCAGTACTTC
TRBD2 TRBJ2-7 TRBV5-1 CASSLGTSALYEQYF TGCGCCAGCAGCTTGGGGACTAGCGCCTTATACGAGCAGTACTTC
TRBD1 TRBJ2-5 TRBV4-3 CASSQDIGGGETQYF TGCGCCAGCAGCCAAGATATAGGGGGCGGGGAGACCCAGTACTTC
NA TRBJ1-5 TRBV19 CASSYLGRNQPQHF TGTGCCAGTAGTTACTTGGGGCGCAATCAGCCCCAGCATTTT
NA TRBJ1-2 TRBV5-6 CASSDLGGAKGYTF TGTGCCAGCAGCGACCTGGGAGGGGCAAAGGGCTACACCTTC
NA TRBJ1-5 TRBV6-4 CASSEGTNQPQHF TGTGCCAGCAGTGAGGGGACAAATCAGCCCCAGCATTTT
TRBD1 TRBJ1-2 TRBV5-6 CASSSEEGANYGYTF TGTGCCAGCAGCTCCGAGGAGGGGGCGAACTATGGCTACACCTTC
TRBD1 TRBJ2-5 TRBV6-1 CASSAGQGGEGETQYF TGTGCCAGCAGTGCTGGACAGGGCGGGGAAGGAGAGACCCAGTACTTC
TRBD2 TRBJ2-2 TRBV5-1 CASSLAVAGGAGELFF TGCGCCAGCAGCTTGGCCGTAGCGGGGGGCGCCGGGGAGCTGTTTTTT
TRBD1 TRBJ1-1 TRBV28 CASSEVPGQGKVTEAFF TGTGCCAGCAGTGAGGTCCCGGGACAGGGGAAAGTGACTGAAGCTTTCTTT
NA TRBJ1-1 TRBV30 CAWSSRRAFF TGTGCCTGGAGTTCCAGGCGAGCTTTCTTT
NA TRBJ2-1 TRBV28 CASSAYWYEQFF TGTGCCAGCAGTGCCTATTGGTATGAGCAGTTCTTC
NA TRBJ2-1 TRBV19 CASSISPYEQFF TGTGCCAGTAGTATAAGCCCTTATGAGCAGTTCTTC
NA TRBJ2-1 TRBV7-2 CASSPRGKEGSSYNEQFF TGTGCCAGCAGCCCACGAGGGAAGGAGGGAAGCTCCTACAATGAGCAGTTCTTC
NA TRBJ1-5 TRBV6-1 CASSEAAYSNQPQHF TGTGCCAGCAGTGAAGCAGCTTATAGCAATCAGCCCCAGCATTTT
TRBD2 TRBJ2-3 TRBV27 CASSLSRGGLDTQYF TGTGCCAGCAGTTTATCGCGGGGGGGGTTAGATACGCAGTATTTT